This T cell receptor beta chain came from a study of OX40 agonist ivuxolimab in advanced cancers. At the level of the study: Of the participants, under 50% had some prior anti-PD-1, anti-PD-L1 or anti-CTLA-4 therapy, which was allowed.

Data came from immunoSEQ multiplex PCR; TCRdb stores just in-frame clones and leaves some out. The sample carries tens of thousands of clones, approximately 91% recorded once. The CDR3 runs 11 residues. Trimming removed 2 bases at V and 9 bases at J, with 5 bases between. Germline V gene lookup returns CDR1 MNHEY and CDR2 SVGAGI. This TCR was sampled from an adult with an advanced solid tumor such as melanoma, head and neck, liver or kidney cancer. The specimen comprised CD4+ or CD8+ T cells sorted from blood, sampled in a trial of the OX40 agonist ivuxolimab. J is TRBJ2-1 and V is TRBV6-5; D ambiguous. The CDR3 DNA is TGTGCCAGCAGTTACGGGCCTGAGCAGTTCTTC. Amino acids: CASSYGPEQFF.